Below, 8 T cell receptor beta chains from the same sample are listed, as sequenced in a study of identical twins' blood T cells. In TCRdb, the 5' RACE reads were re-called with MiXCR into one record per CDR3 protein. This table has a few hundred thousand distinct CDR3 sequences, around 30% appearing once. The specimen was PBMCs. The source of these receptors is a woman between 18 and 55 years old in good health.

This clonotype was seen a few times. DNA of the CDR3: TGCGCCAGCAGCCCGGGAGGGGCGAACACTGAAGCTTTCTTT. Residues: CASSPGGANTEAFF. This chain connects TRBV5-1 to TRBJ1-1; possibly TRBD1 for D (5 bases). This CDR3 has 14 amino acids. Per the germline V gene, CDR1 is SGHRS and CDR2 is YFSETQ. The ends were cut back, 4 bases at V and 1 base at J, with 11 bases in the middle. The full variable domain, rest sourced from reference TRBV5-1 and TRBJ1-1, is KAGVTQTPRYLIKTRGQQVTLSCSPISGHRSVSWYQQTPGQGLQFLFEYFSETQRNKGNFPGRFSGRQFSNSRSEMNVSTLELGDSALYLCASSPGGANTEAFFGQGTRLTVV.

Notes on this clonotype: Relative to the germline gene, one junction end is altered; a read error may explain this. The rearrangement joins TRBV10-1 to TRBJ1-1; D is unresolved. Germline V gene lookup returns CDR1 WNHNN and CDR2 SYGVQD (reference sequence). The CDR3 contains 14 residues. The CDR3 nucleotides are TGCGCCAGCAGCGAGTCGGAGGGCAACACTGAAGCTTTCTTT. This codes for CASSESEGNTEAFF.

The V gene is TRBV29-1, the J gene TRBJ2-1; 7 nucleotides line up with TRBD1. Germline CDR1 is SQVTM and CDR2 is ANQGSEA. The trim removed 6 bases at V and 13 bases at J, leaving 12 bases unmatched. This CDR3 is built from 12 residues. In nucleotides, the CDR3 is TGCAGCGTCCTCGGTGAGACAGGGACACAGTTCTTC. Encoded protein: CSVLGETGTQFF.

In nucleotides, the CDR3 is TGTGCCAGTAGTCAATACGGGGGGGCCGATCAGCCCCAGCATTTT. Encoded protein: CASSQYGGADQPQHF. The J gene is TRBJ1-5, the V gene TRBV19, with a tentative D call TRBD1 (6 bases). CDR3 length: 15 amino acids. Looked up from germline, CDR1 is LNHDA and CDR2 is SQIVND (reference sequence). V was trimmed by 5 bases and J by 5 bases, leaving 16 bases between them.

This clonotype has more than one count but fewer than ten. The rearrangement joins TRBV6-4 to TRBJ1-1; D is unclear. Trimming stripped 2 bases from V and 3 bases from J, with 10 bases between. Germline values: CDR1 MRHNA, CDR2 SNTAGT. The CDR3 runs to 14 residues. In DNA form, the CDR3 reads TGTGCCAGCAGTGACCCAAACCAGTACACTGAAGCTTTCTTT. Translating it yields CASSDPNQYTEAFF.

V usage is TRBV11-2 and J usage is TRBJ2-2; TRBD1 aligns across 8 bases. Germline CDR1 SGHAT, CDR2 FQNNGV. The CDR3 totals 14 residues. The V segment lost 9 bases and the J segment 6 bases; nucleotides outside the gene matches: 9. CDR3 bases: TGTGCCAGTCGACAGGGGATTGTCGCCGGGGAGCTGTTTTTT. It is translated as CASRQGIVAGELFF.

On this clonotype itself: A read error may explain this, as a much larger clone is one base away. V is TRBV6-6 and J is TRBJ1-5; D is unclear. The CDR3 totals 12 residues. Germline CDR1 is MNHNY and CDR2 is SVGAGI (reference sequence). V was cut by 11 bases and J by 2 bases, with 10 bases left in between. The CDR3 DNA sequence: TGTGCCGGATCAGATTGCAATCAGCCCCAGCATTTT. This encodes CAGSDCNQPQHF.

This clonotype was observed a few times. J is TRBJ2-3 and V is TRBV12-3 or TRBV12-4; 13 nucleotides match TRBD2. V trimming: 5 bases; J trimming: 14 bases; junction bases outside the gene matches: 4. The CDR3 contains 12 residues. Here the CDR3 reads CASSLTSGGMYF. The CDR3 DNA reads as TGTGCCAGCAGTCTGACTAGCGGGGGGATGTATTTT.